These T cell receptor beta chains were read from a single sample in a study of blood T cells in healthy people across ages. Each CDR3 protein is one row after TCRdb ran MiXCR on the 5' RACE reads. The data contain 1.8 million or so distinct CDR3 sequences, 30% to 40% of them singletons. Sequences were obtained from blood. Every receptor here comes from a human donor in good health. The CDR3 runs from the conserved cysteine through the conserved F or W. D genes are given only for firm matches. Part of the rows lack a size; the others show once, few, many or a class for expanded clones.

TRBV7-2	TRBJ2-1	.	.	TGTGCCAGCAGCTTAGCGCCGGGACCCACCTACAATGAGCAGTTCTTC	CASSLAPGPTYNEQFF
TRBV20-1	TRBJ2-3	TRBD2	.	TGCAGTGCTAGCAGGCGCGGGCGGGGGATAGATACGCAGTATTTT	CSASRRGRGIDTQYF
TRBV7-2	TRBJ1-4	.	once	TGTGCCAGCAGCCTCCAATCCGGGCTGGGTGAAAAACTGTTTTTT	CASSLQSGLGEKLFF
TRBV4-2	TRBJ2-1	.	few	TGTGCCAGCAGCCAAGATACAAGCGGCCAAAACAATGAGCAGTTCTTC	CASSQDTSGQNNEQFF
TRBV3-1	TRBJ2-5	.	few	TGTGCCAGCAGCCAAGGGCGAAGGGACTCATGGGAGACCCAGTACTTC	CASSQGRRDSWETQYF
TRBV9	TRBJ2-1	.	.	TGTGCCAGCAGCGGAGGTGGGGGGGCCAATGAGCAGTTCTTC	CASSGGGGANEQFF
TRBV20-1	TRBJ1-1	.	.	TGCAGTGAGAAAGCATCCTTGAACACTGAAGCTTTCTTT	CSEKASLNTEAFF
TRBV6-5	TRBJ1-2	.	.	TGTGCCAGCACCCTGCGGACCGGCGGCGGAGGCTACACCTTC	CASTLRTGGGGYTF
TRBV6-6	TRBJ1-2	.	.	TGTGCCAGCAGTTCACAGCTAACTAACTATGGCTACACCTTC	CASSSQLTNYGYTF
TRBV11-2	TRBJ2-4	.	.	TGTGCCAGCAGCTTAGAGGTTTCGGGTGGAAACATTCAGTACTTC	CASSLEVSGGNIQYF
TRBV28	TRBJ2-7	.	.	TGTGCCAGCAGTGTAGCCCTAGCCGGACAGTTCGAGCAGTACTTC	CASSVALAGQFEQYF
TRBV20-1	TRBJ2-3	TRBD2	.	TGCAGTGCCTACGCTTCTAGCGGGAGCACAGATACGCAGTATTTT	CSAYASSGSTDTQYF
TRBV9	TRBJ2-1	.	.	TGTGCCAGCAGCGCCAACCCCCAGGGGTACCCTGAGCAGTTCTTC	CASSANPQGYPEQFF
TRBV7-2	TRBJ2-7	TRBD1	few	TGTGCCAGCACCCATCGGACAGGGTACGAGCAGTACTTC	CASTHRTGYEQYF
TRBV6-5	TRBJ2-7	TRBD1	few	TGTGCCAGCAGCGGTGGGACAGCCCTCTCCTGGGGGCAGTACTTC	CASSGGTALSWGQYF
TRBV6-1	TRBJ2-3	.	.	TGTGCCAGCAGTGAATATTGGGGTATCCGGTCCACAGATACGCAGTATTTT	CASSEYWGIRSTDTQYF
TRBV24-1	TRBJ2-3	TRBD1	.	TGTGCCACCAGTGTCCTGGGGACAGGGTCCCCAGATACGCAGTATTTT	CATSVLGTGSPDTQYF
TRBV15	TRBJ2-7	TRBD1	.	TGTGCCACCAGCCTGAGCCGGGACAGGGTCTACGAGCAGTACTTC	CATSLSRDRVYEQYF